This is a list of T cell receptor beta chains from one sample in a study of metastatic and nonmetastatic thyroid tumors. TCRdb reprocessed the PCR reads using MiXCR. The sample lists 20,000 to 25,000 clones, around 21% occurring once. The material sequenced was blood. The receptors were gathered from a female donor with papillary thyroid cancer or a benign thyroid nodule (not recorded which). Some clones in this sample may be carry-over from other donors' samples. Both conserved end residues are part of each CDR3. The D gene is left open where the match is weak. Size tells how often a clone was seen (once, few, many) or the class of an expanded clone, and some rows leave it out.

CDR3 DNA: TGTGCCAGCAGCCCGCCAACGAACACTGAAGCTTTCTTT
CDR3 protein: CASSPPTNTEAFF
clone size: many
V gene: TRBV7-2
D gene: NA
J gene: TRBJ1-1

CDR3 DNA: TGTGCCAGTAAGGGAAATCAGCCCCAGCATTTT
CDR3 protein: CASKGNQPQHF
clone size: few
V gene: TRBV28
D gene: NA
J gene: TRBJ1-5

CDR3 DNA: TGCAGTGCTAGAACCGGGGGAGGCACAGATACGCAGTATTTT
CDR3 protein: CSARTGGGTDTQYF
clone size: NA
V gene: TRBV20-1
D gene: NA
J gene: TRBJ2-3

CDR3 DNA: TGCGCCAGCAGTCCCGACGGGAGTAACTATGGCTACACCTTC
CDR3 protein: CASSPDGSNYGYTF
clone size: many
V gene: TRBV4-3
D gene: NA
J gene: TRBJ1-2

CDR3 DNA: TGTGCCAGCAAGCGGACCCCGGCCCAAGAGACCCAGTACTTC
CDR3 protein: CASKRTPAQETQYF
clone size: many
V gene: TRBV6-1
D gene: NA
J gene: TRBJ2-5

CDR3 DNA: TGTGCCAGCAGCTTAACAGCGACTAGCCGTGAGCAGTTCTTC
CDR3 protein: CASSLTATSREQFF
clone size: many
V gene: TRBV7-3
D gene: TRBD2
J gene: TRBJ2-1

CDR3 DNA: TGTGCCACCAGCAGGAACTGTGCTGGACTGGGAGCTTTCTTT
CDR3 protein: CATSRNCAGLGAFF
clone size: few
V gene: TRBV15
D gene: NA
J gene: TRBJ1-1

CDR3 DNA: TGTGCCAGCAGTTCTGGGGGGTGGAACACTGAAGCTTTCTTT
CDR3 protein: CASSSGGWNTEAFF
clone size: few
V gene: TRBV27
D gene: NA
J gene: TRBJ1-1

CDR3 DNA: TGTGCCAGCAGCACGGGACTAGCTCCTACCTCCTACAATGAGCAGTTCTTC
CDR3 protein: CASSTGLAPTSYNEQFF
clone size: NA
V gene: TRBV11-2
D gene: TRBD2
J gene: TRBJ2-1

CDR3 DNA: TGCAGTGCACGGGAAGGTGGTAGGGGAAAGAACACTGAAGCTTTCTTT
CDR3 protein: CSAREGGRGKNTEAFF
clone size: NA
V gene: TRBV20-1
D gene: NA
J gene: TRBJ1-1